These 9 T cell receptor beta chains came from one sample sequenced in a study of T cells after somatic rescue of genetic block. This table comes from immunoSEQ multiplex PCR, and its TCRdb copy is limited to in-frame clones, with some not included. The top ten clones hold around 2.8% of a sample with more than 65,000 clones, about nine tenths of them seen once. Sequences were obtained from peripheral blood mononuclear cells (PBMCs). Every receptor here comes from a man aged 25 to 45.

The rearrangement links TRBV19 to TRBJ2-1; D might be TRBD2 (7 bases). Germline loops: CDR1 LNHDA, CDR2 SQIVND (reference sequence). Trimming took off 6 bases at V and 4 bases at J, with 16 bases between the two ends. The CDR3 is made up of 15 amino acids. The CDR3 reads CASSRGAGLYNEQFF. CDR3 bases: TGTGCCAGTAGCCGGGGGGCGGGGCTGTACAATGAGCAGTTCTTC.

The rearrangement uses TRBV4-1 and TRBJ2-7, with D hard to call. The CDR3 covers 13 residues. CDR1 is MGHRA, CDR2 YSYEKL, per germline. V was trimmed by 5 bases and J by 4 bases, leaving 12 bases between them. For the CDR3, the DNA is TGCGCCAGCAGCGGTTCTCTGGGTTACGAGCAGTACTTC. Protein: CASSGSLGYEQYF.

The V call is TRBV16, the J call TRBJ2-2; tentative D call: TRBD1 (5 bases). The V and J ends lost 4 bases and 1 base respectively, with 7 bases between them. This CDR3 region has 14 residues. Germline V gives CDR1 KGHSY, CDR2 FQNENV. The CDR3 DNA sequence: TGTGCCAGCAGCCCCGGACAGAACACCGGGGAGCTGTTTTTT. As protein: CASSPGQNTGELFF.

The CDR3 is CASSQAGTARNEKLFF. CDR3 coding DNA: TGCGCCAGCAGCCAAGCGGGGACAGCAAGAAATGAAAAACTGTTTTTT. This chain links TRBV4-1 with TRBJ1-4; 7 bases are shared with TRBD1. The CDR3 contains 16 residues. Germline CDR1 and CDR2: MGHRA and YSYEKL. With 1 base clipped from V and 5 bases from J, the junction kept 7 bases outside the gene matches.

This chain uses TRBV6-5 with TRBJ2-1; no clear D gene. Between the trimmed V and J ends, which lost 0 bases and 12 bases, there was a span of 12 bases. The CDR3 is 13 residues long. Germline CDR1 and CDR2: MNHEY and SVGAGI. Here the CDR3 DNA reads TGTGCCAGCAGTTACTCGTCCCCGGTAGGGCAGTTCTTC. As protein: CASSYSSPVGQFF.

This clone is a singleton in its sample. This rearrangement joins TRBV18 to TRBJ2-5, with 12 positions matching TRBD2. The CDR3 covers 14 residues. Per germline, CDR1 KGHSH and CDR2 LQKENI. CDR3 amino acids: CSSSGGAEKETQYF. The CDR3 nucleotides read TGTTCCTCTAGCGGGGGGGCCGAGAAGGAGACCCAGTACTTC.

V is TRBV5-1 and J is TRBJ1-2; no clear D. V was cut by 5 bases and J by 4 bases, with 12 bases left in between. CDR1 is SGHRS and CDR2 is YFSETQ in the germline V gene. The CDR3 loop spans 13 amino acids. The CDR3 sequence: CASSSRQSYGYTF. The CDR3 bases are TGCGCCAGCAGTAGTCGGCAGTCCTATGGCTACACCTTC.

In DNA form, the CDR3 reads TGTGCCAGCAGCCGACTAGCGGGGGGGCCCAATGAGCAGTTCTTC. This translates into CASSRLAGGPNEQFF. The gene calls are TRBV11-3 and TRBJ2-1; 14 nucleotides line up with TRBD2. J lost 6 bases, V lost 5 bases, and 3 bases had no gene match. From germline, CDR1 is SGHNT and CDR2 YENEEA. The CDR3 is 15 amino acids.

About this clone: This specimen includes other DNA sequences encoding the same CDR3. This chain uses TRBV10-3 with TRBJ2-7; 8 bases map to TRBD1. The germline gives CDR1 ENHRY, CDR2 SYGVKD. J lost 6 bases, V lost 8 bases, and 6 bases had no gene match. This CDR3 comprises 12 residues. The CDR3 reads CAIGQGAGEQYF. As DNA, the CDR3 is TGTGCCATCGGGCAGGGGGCGGGCGAGCAGTACTTC.